This TCR beta chain was found in a study of T cell repertoires in ileal Crohn's disease. Looking at the study overall: About half of patients got postoperative therapy: about a dozen thiopurines, under 20 anti-TNF. Study findings and constraints: Active smokers at surgery had more clonal expansions than non-smokers. Every patient over 26.8% clonality showed endoscopic recurrence. Mucosal expansions were suggested to be mainly CD8 T cells.

Indicated time point: inflamed ileum from the surgical specimen. TCRdb's table, derived via immunoSEQ multiplex PCR, lists solely in-frame clones and lacks some. This table has 8,000 or so clones, 70% to 90% appearing once. The table lists this clone with a count of one. The antigen is not known. The specimen was ileal tissue. This clonotype originated in an adult with Crohn's disease.

CDR3: CASSSGTDSGANVLTF. The CDR3 DNA is TGTGCCAGTAGTAGTGGGACTGATTCTGGGGCCAACGTCCTGACTTTC. V gene TRBV19 combines with J gene TRBJ2-6; D possibly corresponds to TRBD2 (6 bases). V lost 4 bases and J 1 base, leaving 11 bases between the germline ends. From germline, CDR1 is LNHDA and CDR2 SQIVND (reference sequence). The CDR3 consists of 16 residues.